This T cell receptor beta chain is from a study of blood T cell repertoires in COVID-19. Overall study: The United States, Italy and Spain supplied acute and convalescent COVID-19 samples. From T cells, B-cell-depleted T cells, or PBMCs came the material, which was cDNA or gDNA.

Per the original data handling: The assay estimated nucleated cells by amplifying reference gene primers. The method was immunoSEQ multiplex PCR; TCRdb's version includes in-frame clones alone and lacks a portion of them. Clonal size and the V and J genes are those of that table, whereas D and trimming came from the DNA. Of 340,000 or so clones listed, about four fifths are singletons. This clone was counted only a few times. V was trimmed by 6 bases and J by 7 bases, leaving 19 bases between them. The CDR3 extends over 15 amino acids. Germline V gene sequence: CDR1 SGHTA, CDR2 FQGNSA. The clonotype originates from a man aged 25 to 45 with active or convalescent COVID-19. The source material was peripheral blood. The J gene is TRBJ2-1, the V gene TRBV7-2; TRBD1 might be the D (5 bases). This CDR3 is CASSPGRVLRNEQFF. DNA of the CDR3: TGTGCCAGCAGTCCAGGCAGGGTTCTAAGGAATGAGCAGTTCTTC.